Listed below are T cell receptor beta chains from one sample, sequenced in a study of cytomegalovirus exposure and HLA in healthy donors. Profiling relied on immunoSEQ multiplex PCR, and the TCRdb table lists in-frame clones only, not all of them. The data show about 130,000 clones, with about 82% seen just once and approximately 1.1% held by the top ten. Sequenced input: PBMCs. The receptors originated from a boy younger than 18 in good health and CMV-seronegative. Each CDR3 is given with its conserved first and last residue. The D gene is left open where the match is weak. A row's size may be missing; if present it is once, few, many or a size class.

J,V,D,size,DNA,CDR3
TRBJ2-7,TRBV4-2,-,-,TGTGCCAGCAGCCAAGCCGGGACTCCCTACGAGCAGTACTTC,CASSQAGTPYEQYF
TRBJ1-2,TRBV5-1,TRBD1,-,TGCGCCAGCAGCGGGGGACAGCCCACTAACTATGGCTACACCTTC,CASSGGQPTNYGYTF
TRBJ1-5,TRBV6-1,-,-,TGTGCCAGCAGTCTCCAGGGGAATCAGCCCCAGCATTTT,CASSLQGNQPQHF
TRBJ2-1,TRBV4-1,-,-,TGCGCCAGCAGCCTCCGCGGTGATGAGCAGTTCTTC,CASSLRGDEQFF
TRBJ2-1,TRBV10-3,TRBD2,once,TGTGCCATCGGTAGCGGGAGGTACAATGAGCAGTTCTTC,CAIGSGRYNEQFF
TRBJ2-5,TRBV4-1,-,few,TGCGCCAGCAGCAGGGGGGGGTTGGAGACCCAGTACTTC,CASSRGGLETQYF
TRBJ1-4,TRBV2,TRBD1,few,TGTGCCAGCAGTTCCGGGACAGGAGATGAAAAACTGTTTTTT,CASSSGTGDEKLFF
TRBJ2-1,TRBV5-8,-,-,TGTGCCAGCAGCTTGGGGGTAAGCGGACCCAGGGGCAATGAGCAGTTCTTC,CASSLGVSGPRGNEQFF
TRBJ2-3,TRBV7-2,-,once,TGTGCCAGCAGCTTAAAGCGTTGGGTACGGGAAGACACAGATACGCAGTATTTT,CASSLKRWVREDTDTQYF
TRBJ2-3,TRBV5-1,-,once,TGCGCCAGCAGCTTGGACAGGGGCACAGATACGCAGTATTTT,CASSLDRGTDTQYF
TRBJ1-5,TRBV6-5,TRBD1,-,TGTGCCAGCAGTCGGACAGGGATGGGTCAGCCCCAGCATTTT,CASSRTGMGQPQHF
TRBJ1-1,TRBV30,-,few,TGTGCCTGGAGTGTGGATGGGGGGGGAACTGAAGCTTTCTTT,CAWSVDGGGTEAFF
TRBJ2-7,TRBV4-3,TRBD2,-,TGCGCCAGCAGCCAAGGGCCTACTAGCGGGAGTTCCTACGAGCAGTACTTC,CASSQGPTSGSSYEQYF
TRBJ2-1,TRBV29-1,TRBD2,-,TGCAGCGTGGGGATAGCGGGAACCGTCTCCTACAATGAGCAGTTCTTC,CSVGIAGTVSYNEQFF
TRBJ1-3,TRBV29-1,TRBD1,-,TGCAGCGCCCAAGGACAGGGAGCTGGAAACACCATATATTTT,CSAQGQGAGNTIYF
TRBJ2-7,TRBV29-1,-,-,TGCAGCGTTGAAGACAGGCAATACGAGCAGTACTTC,CSVEDRQYEQYF
TRBJ2-1,TRBV29-1,-,-,TGCAGCGTTGAAGTTCCACAAGTCTTCTACAATGAGCAGTTCTTC,CSVEVPQVFYNEQFF
TRBJ2-5,TRBV5-8,TRBD2,-,TGTGCGCTGGGGGGGAAAGAGACCCAGTACTTC,CALGGKETQYF
TRBJ2-3,TRBV6-1,TRBD2,-,TGTGCCAGCAGTGAAGGGACTAGCGGGGCGACAGATACGCAGTATTTT,CASSEGTSGATDTQYF
TRBJ2-7,TRBV7-2,-,-,TGTGCCAGCAGCTTAGAGTGGGAGGACTCCTACGAGCAGTACTTC,CASSLEWEDSYEQYF
TRBJ2-4,TRBV10-3,TRBD2,few,TGTGCCATCAGTGACCCCAATAGCGGGAGGGCCAGAAACATTCAGTACTTC,CAISDPNSGRARNIQYF
TRBJ2-7,TRBV9,TRBD2,-,TGTGCCAGCAGCGTAGGAACTAGCGGGAGCTACGAGCAGTACTTC,CASSVGTSGSYEQYF